This TCR beta chain was identified in a study of vaccination and CD4 T cells after COVID-19. Treatment specified: roughly nine-day PBMC culture with coronavirus spike peptide pools or control peptides (ViraFEST assay). In the case of this clonotype: The target antigen is unknown. One junction end disagrees with the germline gene, perhaps due to a read error.

This CDR3 region has 17 residues. CDR1 is LNHDA and CDR2 is SQIVND in the germline V gene (reference sequence). With the Oncomine TCR Beta short-read assay, DNA from cultured CD4+ T cells was sequenced. Genomic DNA was isolated from CD4+ T cells that had been cultured. TCRdb redid the calling of the PCR reads with MiXCR, one entry per CDR3 protein. The table lists about 20,000 distinct CDR3 sequences, about 39% of them singletons. The clonotype comes from a human donor who had recovered from COVID-19. The rearrangement links TRBV19 to TRBJ2-3; D is uncertain. The specimen sequenced was CD4+ T cells from blood, cultured in vitro. The CDR3 region has the DNA TGTGCCAGTCTTGGGGAACGACCGGGCGGTAGCATAGATACGCAGTATTTT. Amino acids: CASLGERPGGSIDTQYF. Full variable domain (rest looked up from reference TRBV19 and TRBJ2-3): DGGITQSPKYLFRKEGQNVTLSCEQNLNHDAMYWYRQDPGQGLRLIYYSQIVNDFQKGDIAEGYSVSREKKESFPLTVTSAQKNPTAFYLCASLGERPGGSIDTQYFGPGTRLTVL.